This T cell receptor (beta chain) is drawn from a study of shared clonotypes between healthy human individuals. Study in general: Researchers assigned three CD4 naive, three CD4 memory, two CD8 naive and one CD8 memory plate to each donor.

A note on this clone: Its antigen is currently unknown.

Regarding the study as a whole: Several donors shared approximately 5% of their naive CD4 clonotypes. Large sequencing depth failed to make sorted-subset sequencing complete, rarefaction showed.

Authors' methods: With immunoSEQ giving junction-only sequences and no quality scores, filtering differed. Data came from immunoSEQ multiplex PCR; TCRdb stores just in-frame clones and leaves some out. That table furnishes V, J and clone size, whereas the DNA furnished D and trimming. The sample includes about 2.3 million clones, about 92% seen only once; the top ten take roughly 0.36%. The sample comprised naive CD4+ T cells from PBMCs. Subset meaning: CD45RA+ positively selected. The TCR comes from a man aged 18-30 years in good health. Some clones in this sample may be carry-over from other donors' samples.

The DNA for the CDR3 is TGTGCCAGCAGACCCATCGGGACAGATAACACTGAAGCTTTCTTT. It specifies CASRPIGTDNTEAFF. The genes are TRBV6-4 and TRBJ1-1; 7 bases map to TRBD1. Germline assignment: CDR1 MRHNA and CDR2 SNTAGT. With 6 bases clipped from V and 2 bases from J, the junction kept 9 bases outside the gene matches. The CDR3 has 15 residues.